This is a list of T cell receptor beta chains from one sample in a study of T cell changes during pregnancy in multiple sclerosis. Using immunoSEQ multiplex PCR, the repertoire was profiled, and TCRdb retains in-frame clones only, with some absent. The sample contains some 100,000 clones, 90% to 95% of which appear only once. This material consisted of peripheral blood, taken in the second trimester of pregnancy. Receptors were obtained from a female donor with multiple sclerosis, enrolled in a pregnancy study. The CDR3 runs from the conserved cysteine through the conserved F or W. Fields, in order: clone size, J gene, D gene, V gene, CDR3 protein, CDR3 DNA. A D gene is named only where the DNA matches it firmly. For some rows the clone size is stated as once, few or many, or as a class when expanded; others skip it.

>-|TRBJ2-5|TRBD2|TRBV7-2
CASSLGLAGGETQYF
TGTGCCAGCAGCCTCGGACTAGCGGGAGGAGAGACCCAGTACTTC
>-|TRBJ2-3|-|TRBV9
CASSVAKGGAITDTQYF
TGTGCCAGCAGCGTAGCTAAGGGGGGGGCCATCACAGATACGCAGTATTTT
>-|TRBJ2-1|-|TRBV30
CAWCPSLYNEQFF
TGTGCCTGGTGTCCGAGTCTCTACAATGAGCAGTTCTTC
>-|TRBJ1-2|-|TRBV30
CAWSTGSNYGYTF
TGTGCCTGGAGTACCGGGTCCAACTATGGCTACACCTTC
>-|TRBJ1-2|TRBD1|TRBV19
CASSMGPGGKIYGYTF
TGTGCCAGTAGTATGGGGCCAGGGGGCAAGATCTATGGCTACACCTTC
>-|TRBJ2-3|-|TRBV4-1
CASSQGDILTAAQYF
TGCGCCAGCAGCCAAGGGGACATACTAACCGCGGCGCAGTATTTT
>-|TRBJ2-2|-|TRBV7-6
CASSPTTRQAGGTGELFF
TGTGCCAGCAGCCCTACTACTCGACAGGCAGGCGGCACCGGGGAGCTGTTTTTT
>-|TRBJ1-4|-|TRBV2
CASSDGLNEKLFF
TGTGCCAGCAGTGACGGACTTAATGAAAAACTGTTTTTT
>-|TRBJ1-1|-|TRBV18
CASSPLSRESPEAFF
TGTGCCAGCTCACCACTATCCAGGGAAAGTCCTGAAGCTTTCTTT
>-|TRBJ1-1|-|TRBV11-2
CASSAPGDLNTEAFF
TGTGCCAGCAGCGCGCCAGGGGATTTGAACACTGAAGCTTTCTTT
>once|TRBJ1-6|-|TRBV5-1
CASTLDHRDSPLHF
TGCGCCAGCACGCTCGATCACCGGGATTCACCCCTCCACTTT
>-|TRBJ1-4|-|TRBV7-9
CASSPGRPKEEKLFF
TGTGCCAGCAGCCCCGGCCGCCCTAAGGAGGAAAAACTGTTTTTT
>-|TRBJ2-2|TRBD1|TRBV6-6
CASSGTGVGTGELFF
TGTGCCAGCAGCGGAACAGGGGTAGGGACCGGGGAGCTGTTTTTT
>once|TRBJ2-5|-|TRBV5-1
CASSLRQIQETQYF
TGCGCCAGCAGCTTAAGACAAATCCAAGAGACCCAGTACTTC
>-|TRBJ2-1|TRBD2|TRBV29-1
CSVALLSSGAYNEQFF
TGCAGCGTTGCCCTTCTTTCTAGCGGGGCCTACAATGAGCAGTTCTTC
>-|TRBJ2-5|-|TRBV25-1
CASSEIQGPQETQYF
TGTGCCAGCAGTGAAATTCAGGGGCCACAAGAGACCCAGTACTTC
>-|TRBJ2-1|-|TRBV9
CASSVADTEQFF
TGTGCCAGCAGCGTTGCGGATACTGAGCAGTTCTTC
>-|TRBJ2-7|TRBD1|TRBV28
CASTLQGPSYEQYF
TGTGCCAGCACCTTACAGGGGCCATCCTACGAGCAGTACTTC
>-|TRBJ1-6|-|TRBV9
CASSVGPVTSDSPLHF
TGTGCCAGCAGCGTAGGGCCCGTAACCAGCGATTCACCCCTCCACTTT
>-|TRBJ2-1|TRBD1|TRBV28
CASSSNRGPYNEQFF
TGTGCCAGCAGTTCTAACAGGGGTCCTTACAATGAGCAGTTCTTC
>-|TRBJ2-3|TRBD2|TRBV2
CATHLAGAYTDTQYF
TGTGCCACCCACCTAGCGGGGGCCTACACAGATACGCAGTATTTT
>-|TRBJ2-5|TRBD2|TRBV10-3
CAISAGLAGVTETQYF
TGTGCCATCAGTGCAGGACTAGCGGGAGTTACGGAGACCCAGTACTTC